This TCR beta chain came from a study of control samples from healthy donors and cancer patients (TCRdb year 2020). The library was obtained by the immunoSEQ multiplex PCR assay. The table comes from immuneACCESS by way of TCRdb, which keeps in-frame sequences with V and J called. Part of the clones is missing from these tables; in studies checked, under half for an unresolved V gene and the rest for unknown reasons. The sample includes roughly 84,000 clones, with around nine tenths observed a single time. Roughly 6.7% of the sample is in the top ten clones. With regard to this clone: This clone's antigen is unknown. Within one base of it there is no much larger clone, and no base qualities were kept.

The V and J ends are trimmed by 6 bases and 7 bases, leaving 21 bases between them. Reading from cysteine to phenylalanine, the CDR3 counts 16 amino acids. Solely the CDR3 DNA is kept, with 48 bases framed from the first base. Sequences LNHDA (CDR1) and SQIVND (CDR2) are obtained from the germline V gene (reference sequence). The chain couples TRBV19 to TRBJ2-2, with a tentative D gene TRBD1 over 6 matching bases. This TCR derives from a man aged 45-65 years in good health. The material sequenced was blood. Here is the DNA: TGTGCCAGTAGGCCCTGGGACAAGGGGTACAACGGGGAGCTGTTTTTT. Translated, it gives CASRPWDKGYNGELFF. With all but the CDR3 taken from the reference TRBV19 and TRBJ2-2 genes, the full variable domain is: DGGITQSPKYLFRKEGQNVTLSCEQNLNHDAMYWYRQDPGQGLRLIYYSQIVNDFQKGDIAEGYSVSREKKESFPLTVTSAQKNPTAFYLCASRPWDKGYNGELFFGEGSRLTVL.